This T cell receptor beta chain was retrieved from a study of blood T cell repertoires in COVID-19. Study in general: PBMCs, B-cell-depleted T cells, or T cells provided the cDNA or gDNA that made up the material.

In the original analysis: Counts of nucleated cells, estimated from reference gene primer amplification, were obtained. Sequenced by immunoSEQ multiplex PCR; TCRdb stores in-frame clones only, minus some. The V and J calls and clone size were taken over from that table, and D and trimming were inferred from the DNA. The sample lists approximately 54,000 clones; about 84% were seen once. The germline V gene has CDR1 SGHTA and CDR2 FQGNSA. V trimming: 5 bases; J trimming: 5 bases; junction bases outside the gene matches: 13. The CDR3 runs 17 residues. The sample taken for sequencing was peripheral blood. This rearrangement joins TRBV7-2 to TRBJ2-1; TRBD2 agrees at 9 bases. The sequence was collected from a human donor in a cohort sampled during active COVID-19. The CDR3 here is CASSLRLAGGPHNEQFF. CDR3 DNA sequence: TGTGCCAGCAGCCTACGGCTCGCGGGAGGGCCCCACAATGAGCAGTTCTTC.